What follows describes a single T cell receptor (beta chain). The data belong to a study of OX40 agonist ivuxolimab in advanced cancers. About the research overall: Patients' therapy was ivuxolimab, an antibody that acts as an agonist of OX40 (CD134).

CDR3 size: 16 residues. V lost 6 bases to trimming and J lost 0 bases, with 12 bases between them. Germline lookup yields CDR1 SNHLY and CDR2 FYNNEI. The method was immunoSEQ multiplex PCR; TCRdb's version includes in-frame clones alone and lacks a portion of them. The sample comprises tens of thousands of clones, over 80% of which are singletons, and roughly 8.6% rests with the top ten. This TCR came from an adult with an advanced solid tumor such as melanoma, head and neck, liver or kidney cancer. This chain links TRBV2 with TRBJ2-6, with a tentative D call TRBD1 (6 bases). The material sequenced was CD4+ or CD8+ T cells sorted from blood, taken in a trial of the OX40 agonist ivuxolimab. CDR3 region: CASREQGPSGANVLTF. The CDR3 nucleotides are TGTGCCAGCAGGGAACAGGGCCCCTCTGGGGCCAACGTCCTGACTTTC.